This T cell receptor (beta chain) was sequenced for a study of human T cells and chemical hapten exposure. Study background: Weekly diphenylcyclopropenone doses were given to patients' scalps across the approximately 26-week study. On the upper back, patch tests were applied with 0.01% DPC and read at 6 days.

V dropped 4 bases and J dropped 2 bases, with 10 bases sitting between them. Germline V CDR1 and CDR2: SGHRS, YFSETQ. There are 13 residues in the CDR3. In TCRdb, the RACE reads were re-called with MiXCR into one record per CDR3 protein. The sample shows about 94,000 distinct CDR3 sequences, over 7.5% of them seen only once. Study-wide results and caveats: Against controls, expanded TCRs gave rise to significantly more large CDR3 similarity clusters.

The time point denotes: patch test 2, 6 weeks after DPC sensitization. Described treatment: therapeutic diphenylcyclopropenone sensitization with weekly scalp DPC. Blood collection took place prior to placing each patch test. In the case of this clonotype: Its antigen is currently unknown.

The sequencing here drew on whole blood, taken in connection with sensitization to the hapten diphenylcyclopropenone (DPC). The TCR comes from a middle-aged woman with alopecia areata. Some clones in this sample may be carry-over from other donors' samples. The V gene is TRBV5-1, the J gene TRBJ2-7; D is perhaps TRBD1 (6 bases). CDR3 residues: CASSPDSTYEQYF. The CDR3 region has the DNA TGCGCCAGCAGCCCGGACAGTACCTACGAGCAGTACTTC.